The clone carrying this TCR beta chain was seen ten or more times. Antigen: not known. These data originate in a study of early T cells in non-severe SARS-CoV-2 infection. Overall study results and limits: Sequences matched to VDJdb favored anti-spike CD8 responses, while private and CD4 specificities were missed.

In germline, CDR1 is SQVTM, CDR2 ANQGSEA. The V and J ends lost 5 bases and 9 bases respectively, with 13 bases between them. The length of the CDR3 is 12 residues. Individual cDNA molecules received unique molecular identifiers. One entry per CDR3 protein, called by TCRdb with MiXCR from the 5' RACE reads. The sample has over 55,000 distinct CDR3 sequences, about 12% seen once; the top ten hold roughly 1.2%. The rearrangement joins TRBV29-1 to TRBJ2-2, with D possibly matching TRBD2 (6 bases). This TCR derives from an adult who was a healthcare worker with PCR-confirmed SARS-CoV-2 infection or an uninfected control (not recorded which). Sample: whole blood. CDR3 in DNA: TGCAGCGTTCTTACCGGGAGTCGGGAGCTGTTTTTT. Translated: CSVLTGSRELFF.